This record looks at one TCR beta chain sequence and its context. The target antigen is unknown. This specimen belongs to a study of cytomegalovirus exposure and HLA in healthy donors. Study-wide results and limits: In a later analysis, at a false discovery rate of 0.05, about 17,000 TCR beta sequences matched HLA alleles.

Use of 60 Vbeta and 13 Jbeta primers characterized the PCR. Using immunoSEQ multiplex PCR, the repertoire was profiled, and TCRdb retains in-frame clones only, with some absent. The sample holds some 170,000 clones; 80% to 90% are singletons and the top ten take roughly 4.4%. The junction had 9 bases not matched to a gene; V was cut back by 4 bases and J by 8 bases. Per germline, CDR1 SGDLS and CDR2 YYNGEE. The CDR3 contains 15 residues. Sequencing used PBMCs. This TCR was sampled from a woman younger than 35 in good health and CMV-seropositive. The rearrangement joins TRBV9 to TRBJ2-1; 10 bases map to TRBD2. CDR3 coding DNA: TGTGCCAGCAGCCCGGCGGCTAGCGGGGGCTATGAGCAGTTCTTC. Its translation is CASSPAASGGYEQFF.